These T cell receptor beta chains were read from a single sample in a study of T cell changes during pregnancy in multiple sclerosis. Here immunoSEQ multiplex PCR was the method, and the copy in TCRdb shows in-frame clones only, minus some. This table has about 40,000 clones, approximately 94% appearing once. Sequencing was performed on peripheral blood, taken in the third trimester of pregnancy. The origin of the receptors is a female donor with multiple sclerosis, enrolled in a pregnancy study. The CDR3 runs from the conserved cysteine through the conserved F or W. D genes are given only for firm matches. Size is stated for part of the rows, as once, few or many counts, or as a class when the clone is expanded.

DNA: TGTGCCAGCAGTGAGACTAGCGGCCCCTACAATGAGCAGTTCTTC
CDR3: CASSETSGPYNEQFF
J: TRBJ2-1
size: .
V: TRBV2
D: TRBD2

DNA: TGTGCCAGCAGTTCCTCTATACTCACAGATACGCAGTATTTT
CDR3: CASSSSILTDTQYF
J: TRBJ2-3
size: .
V: TRBV28
D: .

DNA: TGTGCCAGCTCACCAAGGCAGGGGGCTCTTGAAGCTTTCTTT
CDR3: CASSPRQGALEAFF
J: TRBJ1-1
size: .
V: TRBV18
D: TRBD1

DNA: TGTGCCTGGAGTTCTAGAGCGGGAGGGGTTCCCGGGGAGCTGTTTTTT
CDR3: CAWSSRAGGVPGELFF
J: TRBJ2-2
size: .
V: TRBV30
D: TRBD2

DNA: TGCGCCAGCAGTCATTTTCCCGCTCGTAGTGAAGCTTTCTTT
CDR3: CASSHFPARSEAFF
J: TRBJ1-1
size: .
V: TRBV23-1
D: .

DNA: TGTGCCAGCAGCGAACCTAGCGAAGGCTCTAGCACAGATACGCAGTATTTT
CDR3: CASSEPSEGSSTDTQYF
J: TRBJ2-3
size: .
V: TRBV9
D: .

DNA: TGTGCCAGCAGCTTAGATTCCGGTGGGACAGCGTCCTACGAGCAGTACTTC
CDR3: CASSLDSGGTASYEQYF
J: TRBJ2-7
size: once
V: TRBV11-3
D: TRBD1

DNA: TGCGCCAGCAGCTTCTTATCGGGAGGGCCCGATGAGCAGTTCTTC
CDR3: CASSFLSGGPDEQFF
J: TRBJ2-1
size: .
V: TRBV5-1
D: TRBD2

DNA: TGTGCCAGCAGCCCAGGGACAGGGGCAACTAATGAAAAACTGTTTTTT
CDR3: CASSPGTGATNEKLFF
J: TRBJ1-4
size: .
V: TRBV5-8
D: TRBD1

DNA: TGTGCCAGCAGCCCCCACGGGACTAGCGGCCCTAGAAATGAGCAGTTCTTC
CDR3: CASSPHGTSGPRNEQFF
J: TRBJ2-1
size: .
V: TRBV9
D: TRBD2

DNA: TGTGCCAGCAGCCTTCAGTTAGGAAACACCATATATTTT
CDR3: CASSLQLGNTIYF
J: TRBJ1-3
size: .
V: TRBV7-8
D: .

DNA: TGTGCCAGCACCCTAGTCTCCGGGACTAGCGGCTACGAGCAGTACTTC
CDR3: CASTLVSGTSGYEQYF
J: TRBJ2-7
size: .
V: TRBV2
D: TRBD2

DNA: TGTGCCAGCTCACCAGGACAACAGGGGAGTAATGAAGCTTTCTTT
CDR3: CASSPGQQGSNEAFF
J: TRBJ1-1
size: .
V: TRBV18
D: TRBD1

DNA: TGTGCCAGTAGTATATACGGGACTAGCGGGTCCTACGAGCAGTACTTC
CDR3: CASSIYGTSGSYEQYF
J: TRBJ2-7
size: .
V: TRBV19
D: TRBD2

DNA: TGTGCCAGCAGTTTTGGGGCAAGGGGCTACACCTTC
CDR3: CASSFGARGYTF
J: TRBJ1-2
size: .
V: TRBV28
D: .

DNA: TGCGCCAGCAGCCAAGATAGGCTAGCGGGGGGCCTTCTTCCCGGGGAGCTGTTTTTT
CDR3: CASSQDRLAGGLLPGELFF
J: TRBJ2-2
size: .
V: TRBV4-3
D: TRBD2

DNA: TGTGCCAGCAGCTTAGGTACAGTCGACTATGGCTACACCTTC
CDR3: CASSLGTVDYGYTF
J: TRBJ1-2
size: .
V: TRBV7-8
D: .

DNA: TGCGCCAGCAGCCAGGCGGGACTAAGCTCTGGAAACACCATATATTTT
CDR3: CASSQAGLSSGNTIYF
J: TRBJ1-3
size: .
V: TRBV4-3
D: .

DNA: TGCAGCGTTTTAACAGGGACGGGTGGCAATCAGCCCCAGCATTTT
CDR3: CSVLTGTGGNQPQHF
J: TRBJ1-5
size: .
V: TRBV29-1
D: .

DNA: TGTGCCATCAGTGACGGGAATTCACCCCTCCACTTT
CDR3: CAISDGNSPLHF
J: TRBJ1-6
size: .
V: TRBV10-3
D: .

DNA: TGTGCCAGCAGACCTTTACTAGCGGGAGCGCCTGGGGCCAACGTCCTGACTTTC
CDR3: CASRPLLAGAPGANVLTF
J: TRBJ2-6
size: .
V: TRBV27
D: TRBD2

DNA: TGTGCCAGCTCCCTCTTCCCTTTAGATAGCAATCAGCCCCAGCATTTT
CDR3: CASSLFPLDSNQPQHF
J: TRBJ1-5
size: .
V: TRBV18
D: .

DNA: TGTGCCAGCAGCTTAGGTGGGAGCGATCCTACCGGGCAGTACTTC
CDR3: CASSLGGSDPTGQYF
J: TRBJ2-7
size: .
V: TRBV7-9
D: .

DNA: TGTGCCAGCAGCCTACAGCCCGGCACGTTTATGCACGAGCAGTACTTC
CDR3: CASSLQPGTFMHEQYF
J: TRBJ2-7
size: .
V: TRBV5-6
D: .

DNA: TGTGCCAGCAGCCTAGCGGGAGCTATCACCGGGGAGCTGTTTTTT
CDR3: CASSLAGAITGELFF
J: TRBJ2-2
size: .
V: TRBV7-3
D: TRBD2

DNA: TGTGCCAGCAGTTTATCGGCGACAGGGGGAAACACCATATATTTT
CDR3: CASSLSATGGNTIYF
J: TRBJ1-3
size: .
V: TRBV27
D: TRBD1

DNA: TGTGCCAGCAGCCCCTATGGGGGGGCCCGGGAGACCCAGTACTTC
CDR3: CASSPYGGARETQYF
J: TRBJ2-5
size: .
V: TRBV11-3
D: .

DNA: TGTGCCAGCAGTGACAGCGGGGGGGCCACAGATACGCAGTATTTT
CDR3: CASSDSGGATDTQYF
J: TRBJ2-3
size: few
V: TRBV6-4
D: TRBD2

DNA: TGCAGTGCTAGAGGCGACTACGAGCAGTACTTC
CDR3: CSARGDYEQYF
J: TRBJ2-7
size: .
V: TRBV20-1
D: .

DNA: TGTGCCAGCAGTGGGGACAGGGTTTGGAGGGACACTGAAGCTTTCTTT
CDR3: CASSGDRVWRDTEAFF
J: TRBJ1-1
size: .
V: TRBV6-1
D: TRBD1

DNA: TGCGCCAGCAGTCTAGACCGGGACAGGGGCCTCTATGGCTACACCTTC
CDR3: CASSLDRDRGLYGYTF
J: TRBJ1-2
size: once
V: TRBV5-1
D: TRBD1

DNA: TGTGCCAGCAGCTTGAACGAGAGGCCTGGCTACACCTTC
CDR3: CASSLNERPGYTF
J: TRBJ1-2
size: .
V: TRBV5-4
D: .

DNA: TGTGCCAGCAGCGAATTCCAAAGCGGGGGGGCCACTACGCAGTATTTT
CDR3: CASSEFQSGGATTQYF
J: TRBJ2-3
size: .
V: TRBV14
D: TRBD2

DNA: TGTGCCAGCAGTTTAGGGCAGCGGCCCTACAATGAGCAGTTCTTC
CDR3: CASSLGQRPYNEQFF
J: TRBJ2-1
size: .
V: TRBV28
D: .

DNA: TGTGCCTGGAGATCCCCAGGCCTCTATGGCTACACCTTC
CDR3: CAWRSPGLYGYTF
J: TRBJ1-2
size: .
V: TRBV30
D: .

DNA: TGTGCCAGCAGGAGGACAGGGGGCGGGTACAATGAGCAGTTCTTC
CDR3: CASRRTGGGYNEQFF
J: TRBJ2-1
size: .
V: TRBV6-5
D: TRBD1

DNA: TGTGCCAGCAGCATCTGGACAGGGGTCAATCAGCCCCAGCATTTT
CDR3: CASSIWTGVNQPQHF
J: TRBJ1-5
size: .
V: TRBV5-6
D: TRBD1

DNA: TGCGCCAGCAGCCGAGGGTATCGTGCCCATAACTATGGCTACACCTTC
CDR3: CASSRGYRAHNYGYTF
J: TRBJ1-2
size: .
V: TRBV4-3
D: .

DNA: TGTGCCAGCAGCTTAGAGGTGGATACGCAGTATTTT
CDR3: CASSLEVDTQYF
J: TRBJ2-3
size: .
V: TRBV5-8
D: .

DNA: TGTGCCAGCAGCTTGGGTGAAGGGAGGGCCAAAAACATTCAGTACTTC
CDR3: CASSLGEGRAKNIQYF
J: TRBJ2-4
size: .
V: TRBV5-6
D: .

DNA: TGTGCCAGCAGTCCGACTAGCGGGGGAACAGATACGCAGTATTTT
CDR3: CASSPTSGGTDTQYF
J: TRBJ2-3
size: once
V: TRBV6-4
D: TRBD2

DNA: TGTGCCAGCAGCTTAGGGGGGGGCGCGGGTCAGCCCCAGCATTTT
CDR3: CASSLGGGAGQPQHF
J: TRBJ1-5
size: .
V: TRBV7-2
D: .

DNA: TGTGCCAGCAGCTTAGGGCAAGACTACGAGCAGTACTTC
CDR3: CASSLGQDYEQYF
J: TRBJ2-7
size: .
V: TRBV7-6
D: .

DNA: TGCGCCAGCAGCTTGTCGGCGGTTCTAGCGGGATCCTACAATGAGCAGTTCTTC
CDR3: CASSLSAVLAGSYNEQFF
J: TRBJ2-1
size: .
V: TRBV5-1
D: TRBD2

DNA: TGTGCCAGCAGGGACCCGGCAGGGGTGCTTGGTGGCTACACCTTC
CDR3: CASRDPAGVLGGYTF
J: TRBJ1-2
size: .
V: TRBV2
D: .

DNA: TGTGCCAGCAGCCCCGGCGAGGGGACAGGGCTAGGTGAAAAACTGTTTTTT
CDR3: CASSPGEGTGLGEKLFF
J: TRBJ1-4
size: .
V: TRBV11-2
D: TRBD1

DNA: TGTGCCTGGAGTAGAACGGGTCAGAACACCATATATTTT
CDR3: CAWSRTGQNTIYF
J: TRBJ1-3
size: .
V: TRBV30
D: .

DNA: TGTGCCAGCAGTTGGTCAGGGGGCGGCTACAATGAGCAGTTCTTC
CDR3: CASSWSGGGYNEQFF
J: TRBJ2-1
size: .
V: TRBV25-1
D: TRBD1